These 26 T cell receptor beta chains originate from one sample sequenced in a study of T cells in Graves' hyperthyroidism and ophthalmopathy. Amplification yielded TCR beta CDR3 regions, with RNA transcripts as the source. The primer set for the first-round RT-PCR of the TCR CDR3 was HTBI. TCRdb re-analysed the multiplex PCR reads in MiXCR, keeping a single row per CDR3 protein. Here the sample spans hundreds of thousands of distinct CDR3 sequences, 15% to 20% being singletons. Sequenced sample: blood. These receptor sequences come from a woman aged 18-35 years with Graves' ophthalmopathy.

This clonotype was counted ten times or more. The gene calls are TRBV7-9 and TRBJ1-2; D is possibly TRBD1 (5 bases). Per the germline V gene, CDR1 is SEHNR and CDR2 is FQNEAQ (reference sequence). The CDR3 extends over 14 amino acids. The V end lost 0 bases, the J end lost 7 bases, and 12 bases lay between the germline ends. The CDR3 spells CASSLAARVLGYTF. CDR3 nucleotide sequence: TGTGCCAGCAGCTTAGCGGCCAGGGTCCTTGGCTACACCTTC.

The chain uses TRBV11-2 and TRBJ2-3, with 9 nucleotides matching TRBD2. Germline trimming cut 1 base from V and 0 bases from J; bases unmatched to any gene: 5. Germline V gives CDR1 SGHAT, CDR2 FQNNGV. This CDR3 has 17 amino acids. CDR3 in DNA: TGTGCCAGCAGCTTAGGAGTCAGCGGGGGGAGCACAGATACGCAGTATTTT. Translation: CASSLGVSGGSTDTQYF.

This clonotype has a count of ten or more. The gene calls are TRBV24-1 and TRBJ2-7; no reliable D call. Trimming pared 9 bases from V and 0 bases from J, leaving 14 bases between. The CDR3 sequence is 14 residues long. Germline V gene sequence: CDR1 KGHDR, CDR2 SFDVKD. The CDR3 sequence is CATSDGILSYEQYF. CDR3 sequence (DNA): TGTGCCACCTCGGACGGAATCCTCTCCTACGAGCAGTACTTC.

This clonotype was seen at least ten times. The CDR3 nucleotides are TGTGCCTGGAGTGGGGACAGGGGTGGCACTGAAGCTTTCTTT. Its translation: CAWSGDRGGTEAFF. The rearrangement joins TRBV30 to TRBJ1-1; TRBD1 agrees at 10 bases. J gave up 4 bases and V 1 base, and 3 bases lay outside the gene matches. Per the germline V gene, CDR1 is GTSNPN and CDR2 is SVGIG (reference sequence). CDR3 length: 14 amino acids.

This clonotype was observed at least ten times. CDR3 region: CASSYSKEASPGANVLTF. The CDR3 region has the DNA TGTGCCAGCAGTTACTCAAAGGAGGCCTCACCTGGGGCCAACGTCCTGACTTTC. The V gene is TRBV6-5, the J gene TRBJ2-6; weak D call: TRBD2 (5 bases). Germline values: CDR1 MNHEY, CDR2 SVGAGI. The CDR3 loop spans 18 amino acids. V lost 0 bases and J 2 bases, leaving 14 bases between the germline ends.

This clonotype was counted many times. V is TRBV27 and J is TRBJ2-2; a possible D gene is TRBD1 (6 bases). Per the germline V gene, CDR1 is MNHEY and CDR2 is SMNVEV (reference sequence). Deletions cut 5 bases from V and 2 bases from J, with 18 bases between. CDR3 length: 17 residues. CDR3 residues: CASSTPGHPKNTGELFF. The CDR3 nucleotides read TGTGCCAGCAGTACACCGGGACACCCAAAAAACACCGGGGAGCTGTTTTTT.

This clonotype was seen repeatedly, ten times or more. The chain combines TRBV9 with TRBJ2-1; perhaps TRBD2 as D (6 bases). The V and J ends lost 4 bases and 6 bases respectively, with 11 bases between them. The CDR3 is 13 residues long. CDR1 and CDR2 (germline): SGDLS, YYNGEE. The CDR3 protein is CASSRDSRNEQFF. In nucleotides, the CDR3 is TGTGCCAGCAGCCGGGACTCACGCAATGAGCAGTTCTTC.

This clonotype has just a few counts. V gene TRBV29-1 combines with J gene TRBJ1-2, with 10 bases that match TRBD1. Germline CDR1 is SQVTM and CDR2 is ANQGSEA. This CDR3 region has 13 residues. Trimming cost V 7 bases and J 5 bases; bases outside gene matches: 7. CDR3 residues: CSAATGGRYGYTF. As DNA, the CDR3 is TGCAGCGCCGCGACAGGGGGCCGATATGGCTACACCTTC.

As to this clonotype: A much larger clone differs from this one at a single base, so this may be a read error. The chain is built from TRBV5-6 and TRBJ2-5, with D tentatively TRBD1 or TRBD2 (5 bases each). The germline V gene has CDR1 SGHDT and CDR2 YYEEEE. The CDR3 has 14 residues. Trimming removed 3 bases from V and 7 bases from J, with 16 bases in between. The CDR3 loop is CASSSALFGGTQYF. The CDR3 DNA reads TGTGCCAGCAGCTCAGCCCTGTTTGGGGGGACCCAGTACTTC.

This clonotype appeared many times. The chain has TRBV20-1 and TRBJ2-7; 13 bases agree with TRBD2. This CDR3 spans 15 amino acids. V trimming: 3 bases; J trimming: 5 bases; junction bases outside the gene matches: 7. From germline, CDR1 is DFQATT and CDR2 SNEGSKA (reference sequence). For the CDR3, the DNA is TGCAGTGCTAGGGGACTAGCGGGACTAGGGGACGAGCAGTACTTC. Amino acids: CSARGLAGLGDEQYF.

This clonotype has at least ten counts. V is TRBV5-1 and J is TRBJ2-1, with TRBD2 identical over 8 bases. The V segment lost 5 bases and the J segment 2 bases; nucleotides outside the gene matches: 6. Per the germline V gene, CDR1 is SGHRS and CDR2 is YFSETQ. CDR3 length: 15 amino acids. CDR3 residues: CASRQLAEAYNEQFF. In nucleotides, the CDR3 is TGCGCCAGCAGGCAACTAGCGGAGGCCTACAATGAGCAGTTCTTC.

This clonotype was observed many times. The chain links TRBV6-1 to TRBJ1-1; 10 positions match TRBD1. This CDR3 region has 15 residues. Germline trimming cut 7 bases from V and 4 bases from J; bases unmatched to any gene: 9. From germline, CDR1 is MNHNS and CDR2 SASEGT. In nucleotides, the CDR3 is TGTGCCAGCAAGGGACAGGGGTCTCCAACCACTGAAGCTTTCTTT. Translating it yields CASKGQGSPTTEAFF.

This clonotype was counted at least ten times. This chain connects TRBV6-1 to TRBJ2-7, with 9 positions matching TRBD1. J lost 5 bases, V lost 7 bases, and 18 bases had no gene match. The CDR3 is 17 amino acids. Germline V gives CDR1 MNHNS, CDR2 SASEGT. CDR3 sequence (DNA): TGTGCCAGCATCAACCCGCGATGGACAGGGGTAGCCCACGAGCAGTACTTC. Its translation: CASINPRWTGVAHEQYF.

This rearrangement joins TRBV28 to TRBJ2-7; 12 nucleotides line up with TRBD2. Germline V gene lookup returns CDR1 MDHEN and CDR2 SYDVKM. J was trimmed by 5 bases and V by 3 bases; bases with no gene match: 8. There are 16 residues in the CDR3. In DNA form, the CDR3 reads TGTGCCAGCAGTTTCGTCCGAGCTAGCGGGGGGGACGAGCAGTACTTC. Protein sequence: CASSFVRASGGDEQYF. The full variable domain, rest sourced from reference TRBV28 and TRBJ2-7, is DVKVTQSSRYLVKRTGEKVFLECVQDMDHENMFWYRQDPGLGLRLIYFSYDVKMKEKGDIPEGYSVSREKKERFSLILESASTNQTSMYLCASSFVRASGGDEQYFGPGTRLTVT.

Here the CDR3 DNA reads TGTGCCAGCAGTCCACAGGGGGCCACCTACGAGCAGTACTTC. Its protein is CASSPQGATYEQYF. The rearrangement links TRBV7-9 to TRBJ2-7, with 9 nucleotides matching TRBD1. The CDR3 contains 14 residues. J gave up 2 bases and V 6 bases, and 5 bases lay outside the gene matches. The germline V gene encodes CDR1 SEHNR and CDR2 FQNEAQ (reference sequence). Variable domain in full (rest from reference TRBV7-9 and TRBJ2-7): DTGVSQNPRHKITKRGQNVTFRCDPISEHNRLYWYRQTLGQGPEFLTYFQNEAQLEKSRLLSDRFSAERPKGSFSTLEIQRTEQGDSAMYLCASSPQGATYEQYFGPGTRLTVT.

This clonotype was detected many times. The chain combines TRBV11-3 with TRBJ2-1; 8 nucleotides match TRBD2. The J segment lost 8 bases and the V segment lost 4 bases, leaving 7 bases of the junction unmatched. The length of the CDR3 is 14 residues. Germline V CDR1 and CDR2: SGHNT, YENEEA. The CDR3 DNA reads as TGTGCCAGCAGCTCCGGAGCGGGAGTGGATGAGCAGTTCTTC. This gives the protein CASSSGAGVDEQFF.

This clonotype showed up many times. This chain joins TRBV6-1 and TRBJ1-1, with D unclear. Germline lookup yields CDR1 MNHNS and CDR2 SASEGT. The CDR3 has 12 residues. V was trimmed by 1 base and J by 9 bases, leaving 9 bases between them. The CDR3 sequence is CASSEGRLKAFF. The CDR3 nucleotides read TGTGCCAGCAGTGAAGGACGTCTAAAAGCTTTCTTT.

This clonotype was seen many times. This sequence joins TRBV7-9 and TRBJ2-7; D uncertain. This CDR3 spans 15 amino acids. With 1 base removed from V and 2 bases from J, the gap between germline ends came to 12 bases. Germline CDR1 SEHNR, CDR2 FQNEAQ (reference sequence). The CDR3 spells CASSLVAELPYEQYF. In DNA, the CDR3 is TGTGCCAGCAGCTTAGTGGCAGAGTTGCCCTACGAGCAGTACTTC.

This clonotype was seen at least ten times. V gene TRBV4-3 combines with J gene TRBJ2-1, with a weak D call TRBD1 (6 bases). Trimming removed 4 bases at V and 9 bases at J, with 10 bases between. This CDR3 is built from 12 residues. Germline-derived CDR1 and CDR2 are LGHNA and YSLEER. DNA of the CDR3: TGCGCCAGCAGCCGATTACAGGGTGAGCAGTTCTTC. Translation gives CASSRLQGEQFF.

This clonotype was recorded many times. V usage is TRBV12-3 or TRBV12-4 and J usage is TRBJ2-1; 7 bases fit TRBD1. With V trimmed by 5 bases and J by 5 bases, 6 bases remained unmatched. This CDR3 has 14 amino acids. The DNA of the CDR3 is TGTGCCAGCAGTATACAGGGGTTGGACAATGAGCAGTTCTTC. This sequence encodes CASSIQGLDNEQFF.

This clonotype was counted many times. The rearrangement uses TRBV4-1 and TRBJ2-3; D possibly corresponds to TRBD1 (6 bases). CDR3 length: 15 residues. The germline V and J ends were trimmed by 1 base and 0 bases, with 8 bases remaining between them. Germline lookup yields CDR1 MGHRA and CDR2 YSYEKL. The CDR3 sequence is CASSQGQGSTDTQYF. CDR3 nucleotides: TGCGCCAGCAGCCAAGGTCAGGGGAGCACAGATACGCAGTATTTT.

This clonotype has ten or more counts. V is TRBV28 and J is TRBJ2-2; D uncertain. The V gene lost 6 bases and the J gene lost 3 bases, with 11 bases spanning the gap. The CDR3 runs to 14 residues. In germline, CDR1 is MDHEN, CDR2 SYDVKM. The CDR3 sequence is CASRNPIYTGELFF. In DNA form, the CDR3 reads TGTGCCAGCAGAAACCCGATTTACACCGGGGAGCTGTTTTTT.

This clonotype was seen ten or more times. CDR3 sequence (DNA): TGTGCCAGCAGCTCGACAGCGGATTCACCCCTCCACTTT. Amino acids: CASSSTADSPLHF. The V gene is TRBV7-3, the J gene TRBJ1-6; D might be TRBD1 (5 bases). Trimming took 4 bases from V and 8 from J, leaving 9 bases between them. Germline V lookup: CDR1 SGHTA, CDR2 FQGTGA. The CDR3 has 13 residues.

This clonotype has ten or more counts. The J gene is TRBJ1-1, the V gene TRBV10-3, with D possibly matching TRBD1 (6 bases). The V and J ends lost 7 bases and 1 base respectively, with 10 bases between them. The CDR3 loop spans 13 amino acids. Germline-derived CDR1 and CDR2 are ENHRY and SYGVKD. In DNA form, the CDR3 reads TGTGCCATCACTGCAGGGGCGAACACTGAAGCTTTCTTT. Residues: CAITAGANTEAFF.

The CDR3 nucleotides read TGTGCCACCAGTGATTCCGACTGGGACAGCGGTGGTACTGAAGCTTTCTTT. Residues: CATSDSDWDSGGTEAFF. The genes are TRBV24-1 and TRBJ1-1; 7 bases are a match to TRBD1. With V trimmed by 2 bases and J by 5 bases, 13 bases remained unmatched. CDR1 KGHDR and CDR2 SFDVKD come from the germline V gene. This CDR3 spans 17 amino acids.

This clonotype was counted ten times or more. The J gene is TRBJ2-3, the V gene TRBV19; D might be TRBD1 (5 bases). Germline V gene sequence: CDR1 LNHDA, CDR2 SQIVND (reference sequence). V lost 3 bases to trimming and J lost 3 bases, with 19 bases between them. The CDR3 runs to 17 residues. CDR3 loop: CASSMDTTGYMTDTQYF. The DNA for the CDR3 is TGTGCCAGTAGTATGGATACAACAGGTTACATGACAGATACGCAGTATTTT.